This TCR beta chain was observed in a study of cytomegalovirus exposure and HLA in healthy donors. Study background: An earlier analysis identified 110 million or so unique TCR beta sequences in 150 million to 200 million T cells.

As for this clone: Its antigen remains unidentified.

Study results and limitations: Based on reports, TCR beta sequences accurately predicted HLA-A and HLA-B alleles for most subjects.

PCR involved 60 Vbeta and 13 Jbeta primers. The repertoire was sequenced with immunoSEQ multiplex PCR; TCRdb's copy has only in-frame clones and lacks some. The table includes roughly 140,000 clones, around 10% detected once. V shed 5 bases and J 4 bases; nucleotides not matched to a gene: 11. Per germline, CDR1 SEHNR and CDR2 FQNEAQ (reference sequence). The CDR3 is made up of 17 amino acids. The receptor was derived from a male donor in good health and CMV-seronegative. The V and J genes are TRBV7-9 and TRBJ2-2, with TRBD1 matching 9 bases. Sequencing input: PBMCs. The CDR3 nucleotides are TGTGCCAGCAGCAGGGGACAGGGACCTCTCGGCACCGGGGAGCTGTTTTTT. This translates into CASSRGQGPLGTGELFF.